This TCR beta chain is from a study of cytomegalovirus exposure and HLA in healthy donors. Study-wide results and caveats: Immune exposure information comprised only CMV serostatus.

V gave up 0 bases and J gave up 8 bases, with 14 bases separating them. The CDR3 sequence is 14 residues long. Germline CDR1 reads SGHRS; CDR2 reads YFSETQ. It was with 60 Vbeta and 13 Jbeta primers that the PCR ran. Profiled with immunoSEQ multiplex PCR; TCRdb holds only in-frame clones, not every one. This table holds under 140,000 clones, about 80% found once. On this clone: Its target is unknown.

The receptor's source is a man under 40 in good health and CMV-seropositive. The chain employs TRBV5-1 and TRBJ1-2; D might be TRBD1 (5 bases). The sample comprised PBMCs. As DNA, the CDR3 is TGCGCCAGCAGCTTGGATTGGAACACAGGAGGCTACACCTTC. This encodes CASSLDWNTGGYTF.